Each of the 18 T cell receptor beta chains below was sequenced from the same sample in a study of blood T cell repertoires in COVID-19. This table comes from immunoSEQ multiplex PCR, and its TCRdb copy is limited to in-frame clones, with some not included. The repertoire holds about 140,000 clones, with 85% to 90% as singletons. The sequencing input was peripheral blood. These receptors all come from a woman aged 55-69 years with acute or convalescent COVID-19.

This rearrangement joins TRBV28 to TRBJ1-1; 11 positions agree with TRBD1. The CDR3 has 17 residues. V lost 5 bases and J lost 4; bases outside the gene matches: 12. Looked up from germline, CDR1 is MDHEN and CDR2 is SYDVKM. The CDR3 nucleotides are TGTGCCAGCAGTCCGAGTCCCGGGACAGGGGGGATCACTGAAGCTTTCTTT. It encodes CASSPSPGTGGITEAFF.

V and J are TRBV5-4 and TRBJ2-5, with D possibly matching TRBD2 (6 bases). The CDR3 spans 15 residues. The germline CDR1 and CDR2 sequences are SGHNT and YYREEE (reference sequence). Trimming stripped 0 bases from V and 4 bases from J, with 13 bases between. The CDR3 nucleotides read TGTGCCAGCAGCTTGGTCGGGCCGCGGGGAGAGACCCAGTACTTC. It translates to CASSLVGPRGETQYF. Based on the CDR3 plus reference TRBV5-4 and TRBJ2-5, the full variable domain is ETGVTQSPTHLIKTRGQQVTLRCSSQSGHNTVSWYQQALGQGPQFIFQYYREEENGRGNFPPRFSGLQFPNYSSELNVNALELDDSALYLCASSLVGPRGETQYFGPGTRLLVL.

The chain's CDR3 is CASTVARGGGANVLTF. The CDR3, as DNA: TGTGCCAGTACCGTAGCTAGGGGCGGCGGGGCCAACGTCCTGACTTTC. V gene TRBV19 combines with J gene TRBJ2-6; possibly TRBD1 for D (5 bases). Germline CDR1 and CDR2: LNHDA and SQIVND (reference sequence). V was shortened by 7 bases and J by 4 bases, with 17 bases between the two germline ends. The CDR3 is 16 residues long.

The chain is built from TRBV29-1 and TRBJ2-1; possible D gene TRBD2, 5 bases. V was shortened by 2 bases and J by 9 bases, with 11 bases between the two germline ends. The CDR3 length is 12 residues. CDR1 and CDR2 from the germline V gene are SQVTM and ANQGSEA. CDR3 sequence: CSVEKNGGEQFF. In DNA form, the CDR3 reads TGCAGCGTTGAAAAGAATGGAGGTGAGCAGTTCTTC.

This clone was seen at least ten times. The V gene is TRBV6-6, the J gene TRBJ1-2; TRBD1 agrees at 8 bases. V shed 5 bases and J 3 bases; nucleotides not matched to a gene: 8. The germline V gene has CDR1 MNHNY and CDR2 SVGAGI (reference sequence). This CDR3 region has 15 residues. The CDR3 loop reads CASSPIVTGDYGYTF. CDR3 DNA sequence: TGTGCCAGCAGTCCTATAGTGACAGGGGACTATGGCTACACCTTC.

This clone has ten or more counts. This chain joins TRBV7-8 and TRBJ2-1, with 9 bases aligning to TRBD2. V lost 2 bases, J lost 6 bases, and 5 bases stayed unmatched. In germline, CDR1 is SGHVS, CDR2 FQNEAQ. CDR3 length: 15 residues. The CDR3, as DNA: TGTGCCAGCAGCTTAAACGGACTAGCGCTCAATGAGCAGTTCTTC. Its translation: CASSLNGLALNEQFF.

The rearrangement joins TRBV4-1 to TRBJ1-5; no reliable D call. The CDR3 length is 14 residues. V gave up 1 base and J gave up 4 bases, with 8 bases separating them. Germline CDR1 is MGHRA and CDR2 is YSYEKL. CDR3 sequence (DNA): TGCGCCAGCAGCCAAGCGTACGGTAATCAGCCCCAGCATTTT. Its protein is CASSQAYGNQPQHF.

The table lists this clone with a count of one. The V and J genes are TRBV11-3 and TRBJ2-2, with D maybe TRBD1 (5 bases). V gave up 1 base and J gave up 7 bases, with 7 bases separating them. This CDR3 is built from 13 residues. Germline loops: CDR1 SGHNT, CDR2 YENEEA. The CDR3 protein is CASSLVQGGELFF. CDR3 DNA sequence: TGTGCCAGCAGCTTAGTTCAGGGCGGGGAGCTGTTTTTT. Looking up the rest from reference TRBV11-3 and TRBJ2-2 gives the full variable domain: EAGVVQSPRYKIIEKKQPVAFWCNPISGHNTLYWYLQNLGQGPELLIRYENEEAVDDSQLPKDRFSAERLKGVDSTLKIQPAELGDSAVYLCASSLVQGGELFFGEGSRLTVL.

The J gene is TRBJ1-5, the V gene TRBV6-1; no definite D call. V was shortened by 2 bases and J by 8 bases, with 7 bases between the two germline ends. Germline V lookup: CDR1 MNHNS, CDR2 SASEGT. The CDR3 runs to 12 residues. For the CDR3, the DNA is TGTGCCAGCAGTGAATTCACGGAGCCCCAGCATTTT. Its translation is CASSEFTEPQHF.

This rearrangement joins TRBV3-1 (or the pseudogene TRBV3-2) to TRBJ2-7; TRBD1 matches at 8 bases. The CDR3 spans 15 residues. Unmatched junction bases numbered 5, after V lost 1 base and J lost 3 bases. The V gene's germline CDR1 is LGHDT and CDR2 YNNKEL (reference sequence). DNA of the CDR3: TGTGCCAGCAGCCAAGCCCGGGACAGGTTCTACGAGCAGTACTTC. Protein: CASSQARDRFYEQYF.

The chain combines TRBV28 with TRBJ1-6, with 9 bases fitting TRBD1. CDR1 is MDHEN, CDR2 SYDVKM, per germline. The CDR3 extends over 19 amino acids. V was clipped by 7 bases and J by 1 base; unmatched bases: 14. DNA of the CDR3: TGTGCCAGCAATTATGGATCGGGGGGACAGGGTTCCTATAATTCACCCCTCCACTTT. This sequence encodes CASNYGSGGQGSYNSPLHF.

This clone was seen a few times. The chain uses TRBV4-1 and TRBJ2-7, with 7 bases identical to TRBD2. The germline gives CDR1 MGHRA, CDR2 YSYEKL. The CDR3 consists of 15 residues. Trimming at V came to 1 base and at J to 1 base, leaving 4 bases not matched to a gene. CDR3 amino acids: CASSQGLAASYEQYF. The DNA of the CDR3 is TGCGCCAGCAGCCAAGGGCTAGCGGCTTCCTACGAGCAGTACTTC.

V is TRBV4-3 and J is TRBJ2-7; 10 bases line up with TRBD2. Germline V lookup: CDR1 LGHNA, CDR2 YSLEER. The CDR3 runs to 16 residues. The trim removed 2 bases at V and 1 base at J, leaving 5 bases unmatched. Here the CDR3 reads CASSQSLAGLSYEQYF. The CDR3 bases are TGCGCCAGCAGCCAATCACTAGCGGGGTTATCCTACGAGCAGTACTTC.

CDR3 region: CASSQEWRSNTGELFF. The CDR3 coding sequence is TGTGCCAGCAGCCAAGAATGGCGGAGTAACACCGGGGAGCTGTTTTTT. This chain joins TRBV4-2 and TRBJ2-2; D remains unclear. V lost 0 bases, J lost 2 bases, and 10 bases lay in between. CDR1 LGHNA and CDR2 YNFKEQ come from the germline V gene. This CDR3 comprises 16 residues.

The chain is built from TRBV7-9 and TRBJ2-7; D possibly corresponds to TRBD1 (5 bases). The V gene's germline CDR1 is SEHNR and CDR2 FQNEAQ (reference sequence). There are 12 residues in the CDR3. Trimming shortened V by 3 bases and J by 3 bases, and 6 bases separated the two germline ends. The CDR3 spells CASSFDSYEQYF. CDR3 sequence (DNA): TGTGCCAGCAGCTTCGACAGCTACGAGCAGTACTTC.

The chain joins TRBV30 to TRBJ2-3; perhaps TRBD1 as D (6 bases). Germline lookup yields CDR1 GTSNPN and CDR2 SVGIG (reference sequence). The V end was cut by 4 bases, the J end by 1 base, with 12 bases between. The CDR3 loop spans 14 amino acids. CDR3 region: CAWISGAGTDTQYF. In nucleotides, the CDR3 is TGTGCCTGGATATCAGGGGCTGGCACAGATACGCAGTATTTT. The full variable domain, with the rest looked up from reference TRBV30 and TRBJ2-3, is SQTIHQWPATLVQPVGSPLSLECTVEGTSNPNLYWYRQAAGRGLQLLFYSVGIGQISSEVPQNLSASRPQDRQFILSSKKLLLSDSGFYLCAWISGAGTDTQYFGPGTRLTVL.

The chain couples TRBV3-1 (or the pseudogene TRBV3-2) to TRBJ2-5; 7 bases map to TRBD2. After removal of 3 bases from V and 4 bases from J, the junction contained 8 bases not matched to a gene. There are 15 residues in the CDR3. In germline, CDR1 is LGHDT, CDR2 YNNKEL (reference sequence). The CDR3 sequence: CASSHSRGGSETQYF. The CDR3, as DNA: TGTGCCAGCAGCCATTCTCGCGGGGGTTCAGAGACCCAGTACTTC.

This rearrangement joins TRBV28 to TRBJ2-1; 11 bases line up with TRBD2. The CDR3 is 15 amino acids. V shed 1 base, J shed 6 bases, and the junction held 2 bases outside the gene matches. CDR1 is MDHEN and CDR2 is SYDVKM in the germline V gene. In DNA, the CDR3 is TGTGCCAGCAGTTTATTTAGCGGGGGGGCCAATGAGCAGTTCTTC. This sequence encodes CASSLFSGGANEQFF. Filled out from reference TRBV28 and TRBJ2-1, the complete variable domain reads DVKVTQSSRYLVKRTGEKVFLECVQDMDHENMFWYRQDPGLGLRLIYFSYDVKMKEKGDIPEGYSVSREKKERFSLILESASTNQTSMYLCASSLFSGGANEQFFGPGTRLTVL.